The clone carrying this T cell receptor beta chain was observed many times. Its antigen is still unknown. The sample belongs to a study of CD8 T cells in ankylosing spondylitis. Regarding the study as a whole: Reports say disease-linked clones showed up significantly more in matched ankylosing spondylitis synovial fluid.

CDR3 length equals 16 residues. V lost 1 base and J 5 bases, leaving 15 bases between the germline ends. Per germline, CDR1 SGHRS and CDR2 YFSETQ. TCRdb analysed the 5' RACE reads with MiXCR anew, one entry per CDR3 protein. The data show about 170,000 distinct CDR3 sequences, around 20% seen once. The TCR originated in a male donor with ankylosing spondylitis or in good health (not recorded which). Sequencing was done on a sample of blood, either unsorted or a sorted T cell fraction (not recorded which). The V call is TRBV5-1, the J call TRBJ2-2; no clear D. The CDR3 here is CASSLNPVRNTGELFF. The CDR3 DNA reads as TGCGCCAGCAGCTTGAACCCCGTTCGTAATACCGGGGAGCTGTTTTTT.